These 8 T cell receptor beta chains came from one sample sequenced in a study of CD8 T cells in ankylosing spondylitis. Overall study results and limits: For ankylosing spondylitis blood, a TCR beta motif of under 10 highly homologous variants appeared characteristic.

A single record per CDR3 protein comes from TCRdb applying MiXCR to the 5' RACE reads. In the table there are hundreds of thousands of distinct CDR3 sequences, roughly 27% of which are singletons. These receptors have no known antigen. The sequenced sample consisted of blood, either unsorted or a sorted T cell fraction (not recorded which). These receptor sequences come from a male donor with ankylosing spondylitis.

This clonotype came up a few times. The V gene is TRBV12-3 or TRBV12-4, the J gene TRBJ2-2, with a possible D match to TRBD1 (6 bases). This CDR3 comprises 16 residues. The ends were cut back, 4 bases at V and 5 bases at J, with 17 bases in the middle. CDR3 in amino acids: CASSSRSYRATGELFF. The DNA for the CDR3 is TGTGCCAGCAGTTCCAGGTCTTACAGGGCTACCGGGGAGCTGTTTTTT.

This clonotype was observed a handful of times. The rearrangement uses TRBV7-6 and TRBJ2-3; 8 bases agree with TRBD2. Looked up from germline, CDR1 is SGHVS and CDR2 is FNYEAQ. V trimming: 5 bases; J trimming: 2 bases; junction bases outside the gene matches: 6. This CDR3 contains 15 residues. The DNA of the CDR3 is TGTGCCAGCAGCCTATCTAGCGGGCACACAGATACGCAGTATTTT. It codes for CASSLSSGHTDTQYF.

J is TRBJ2-2 and V is TRBV15; tentative D call: TRBD1 (7 bases). This CDR3 spans 14 amino acids. V shed 1 base and J shed 7 bases, with 10 bases lying between them. Germline V CDR1 and CDR2: LNHNV, YYDKDF (reference sequence). CDR3 region: CATSRGGDSGELFF. CDR3 DNA sequence: TGTGCCACCAGCAGAGGGGGGGACAGCGGGGAGCTGTTTTTT.

The V and J genes are TRBV7-2 and TRBJ2-6; TRBD2 matches at 10 bases. CDR1 is SGHTA and CDR2 is FQGNSA in the germline V gene. Trimming at V came to 2 bases and at J to 2 bases, leaving 0 bases not matched to a gene. CDR3 size: 16 residues. CDR3 region: CASSLLAGAGANVLTF. DNA of the CDR3: TGTGCCAGCAGCTTACTAGCGGGAGCTGGGGCCAACGTCCTGACTTTC.

This clonotype has only a few counts. CDR3 amino acids: CASSQERGGIGAKNIQYF. The CDR3 nucleotides read TGTGCCAGCAGCCAAGAGCGGGGGGGCATTGGAGCCAAAAACATTCAGTACTTC. The rearrangement uses TRBV14 and TRBJ2-4, with 9 bases fitting TRBD2. Germline trimming cut 0 bases from V and 0 bases from J; bases unmatched to any gene: 6. This CDR3 region has 18 residues. CDR1 and CDR2 (germline): SGHDN, FVKESK.

This chain uses TRBV6-4 with TRBJ2-3; TRBD2 matches 11 bases. CDR1 and CDR2 from the germline V gene are MRHNA and SNTAGT. The CDR3 extends over 15 amino acids. Trimming removed 0 bases from V and 6 bases from J; junction bases left unmatched: 2. The CDR3 loop is CASSDSSGRADTQYF. The DNA of the CDR3 is TGTGCCAGCAGTGACTCTAGCGGGAGGGCCGATACGCAGTATTTT.

The J gene is TRBJ2-6, the V gene TRBV9, with 10 bases identical to TRBD2. There are 17 residues in the CDR3. J gave up 3 bases and V 1 base, and 4 bases lay outside the gene matches. Germline V gene sequence: CDR1 SGDLS, CDR2 YYNGEE. For the CDR3, the DNA is TGTGCCAGCAGCGTAAGCGGGAGGGCCAGTGGGGCCAACGTCCTGACTTTC. Its translation: CASSVSGRASGANVLTF.

This clonotype was seen a handful of times. CDR3 coding DNA: TGCAGCGTTGACACTTACAATGAGCAGTTCTTC. The encoded protein is CSVDTYNEQFF. V is TRBV29-1 and J is TRBJ2-1, with D hard to call. Per germline, CDR1 SQVTM and CDR2 ANQGSEA. This CDR3 contains 11 residues. The V end was cut by 3 bases, the J end by 4 bases, with 4 bases between.